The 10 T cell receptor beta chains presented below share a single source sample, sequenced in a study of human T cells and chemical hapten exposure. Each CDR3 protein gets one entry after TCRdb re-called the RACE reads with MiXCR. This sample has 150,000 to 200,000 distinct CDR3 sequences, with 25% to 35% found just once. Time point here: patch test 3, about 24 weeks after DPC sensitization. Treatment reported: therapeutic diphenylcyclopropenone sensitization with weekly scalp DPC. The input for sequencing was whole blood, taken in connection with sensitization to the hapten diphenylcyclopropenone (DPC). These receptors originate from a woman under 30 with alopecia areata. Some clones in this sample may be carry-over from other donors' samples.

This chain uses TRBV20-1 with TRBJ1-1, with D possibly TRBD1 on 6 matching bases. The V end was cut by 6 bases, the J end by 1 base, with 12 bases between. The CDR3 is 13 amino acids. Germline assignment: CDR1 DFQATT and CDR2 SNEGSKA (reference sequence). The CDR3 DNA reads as TGCAGTGCAGAGGGACAAAAGAACACTGAAGCTTTCTTT. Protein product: CSAEGQKNTEAFF.

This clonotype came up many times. The CDR3 region has the DNA TGTGCCAGCAGCTTAGAAGGGTTAAGCAATCAGCCCCAGCATTTT. Protein: CASSLEGLSNQPQHF. The V call is TRBV7-9, the J call TRBJ1-5; no clear D. V was clipped by 1 base and J by 1 base, with 8 bases between them. CDR3 size: 15 residues. Germline V lookup: CDR1 SEHNR, CDR2 FQNEAQ (reference sequence).

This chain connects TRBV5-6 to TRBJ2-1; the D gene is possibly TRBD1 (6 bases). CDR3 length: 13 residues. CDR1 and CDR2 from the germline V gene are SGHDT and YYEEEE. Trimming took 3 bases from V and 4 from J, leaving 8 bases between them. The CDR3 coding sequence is TGTGCCAGCAGCTCCCAGGGGTACAATGAGCAGTTCTTC. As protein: CASSSQGYNEQFF.

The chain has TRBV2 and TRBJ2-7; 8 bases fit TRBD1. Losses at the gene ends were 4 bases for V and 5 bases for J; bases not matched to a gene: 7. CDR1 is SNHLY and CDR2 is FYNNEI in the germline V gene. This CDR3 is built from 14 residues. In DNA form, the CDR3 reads TGTGCCAGCAGTGTGGGGGCGACAGGGGACGAGCAGTACTTC. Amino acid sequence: CASSVGATGDEQYF.

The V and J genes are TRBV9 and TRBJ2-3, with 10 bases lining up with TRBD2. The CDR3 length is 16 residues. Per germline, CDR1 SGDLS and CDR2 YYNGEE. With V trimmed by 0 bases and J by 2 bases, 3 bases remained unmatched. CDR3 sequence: CASSVGLAGATDTQYF. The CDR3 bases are TGTGCCAGCAGCGTAGGTCTAGCGGGGGCCACAGATACGCAGTATTTT.

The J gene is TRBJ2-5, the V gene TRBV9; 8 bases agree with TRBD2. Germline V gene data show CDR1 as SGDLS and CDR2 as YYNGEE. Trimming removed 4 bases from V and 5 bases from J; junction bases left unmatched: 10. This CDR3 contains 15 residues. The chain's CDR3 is CASSPAPGLEETQYF. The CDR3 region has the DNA TGTGCCAGCAGCCCTGCCCCGGGACTAGAGGAGACCCAGTACTTC.

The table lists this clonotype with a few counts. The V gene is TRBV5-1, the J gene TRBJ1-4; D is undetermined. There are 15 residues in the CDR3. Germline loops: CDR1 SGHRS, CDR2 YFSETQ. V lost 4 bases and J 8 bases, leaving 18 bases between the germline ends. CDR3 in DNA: TGCGCCAGCAGCCCTACCACCATGACTCGGGAAAAACTGTTTTTT. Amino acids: CASSPTTMTREKLFF.

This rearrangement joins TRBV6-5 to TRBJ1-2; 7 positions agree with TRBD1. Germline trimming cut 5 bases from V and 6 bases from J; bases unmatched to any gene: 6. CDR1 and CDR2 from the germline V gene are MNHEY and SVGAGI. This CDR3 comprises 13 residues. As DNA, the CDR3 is TGTGCCAGCAGTGTTGGACAGGCGAATGGCTACACCTTC. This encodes CASSVGQANGYTF.

The CDR3, as DNA: TGTGCCAGCAGTTTACCGGGTTTAGGGGAAGGAAACGAGCAGTACTTC. Amino acid sequence: CASSLPGLGEGNEQYF. The V and J genes are TRBV28 and TRBJ2-7; a possible D gene is TRBD1 (5 bases). Between the trimmed V and J ends, which lost 2 bases and 5 bases, there was a span of 19 bases. Looked up from germline, CDR1 is MDHEN and CDR2 is SYDVKM. The CDR3 extends over 16 amino acids.

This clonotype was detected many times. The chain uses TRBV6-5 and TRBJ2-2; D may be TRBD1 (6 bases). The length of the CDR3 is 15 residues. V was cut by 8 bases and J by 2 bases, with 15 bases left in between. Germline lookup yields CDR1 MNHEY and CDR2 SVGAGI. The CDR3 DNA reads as TGTGCCAGCTATCGTGGGGGCGCAAACACCGGGGAGCTGTTTTTT. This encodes CASYRGGANTGELFF.